The 21 T cell receptor beta chains in this list originate from one sample, sequenced in a study of blood T cell repertoires in COVID-19. This table comes from immunoSEQ multiplex PCR, and its TCRdb copy is limited to in-frame clones, with some not included. In the table there are roughly 350,000 clones, about 90% of which are singletons. The sample was peripheral blood. These receptor sequences come from a woman in her forties or fifties with COVID-19, enrolled during active disease.

The chain is built from TRBV10-3 and TRBJ2-1; TRBD2 matches at 8 bases. The trim removed 0 bases at V and 9 bases at J, leaving 4 bases unmatched. The germline CDR1 and CDR2 sequences are ENHRY and SYGVKD. CDR3 length equals 14 residues. The CDR3 spells CAISESSGIGEQFF. CDR3 coding DNA: TGTGCCATCAGTGAGTCTAGCGGGATAGGTGAGCAGTTCTTC.

Regarding this clone: A read error may account for a junction end that differs from germline. The V and J genes are TRBV3-1 (or the pseudogene TRBV3-2) and TRBJ1-1; 7 bases agree with TRBD1. Germline values: CDR1 LGHDT, CDR2 YNNKEL (reference sequence). CDR3 length equals 13 residues. The CDR3 loop reads CASSQGGQTEAFF. In DNA form, the CDR3 reads TGTGCCAGCAGTCAAGGGGGACAGACTGAAGCTTTCTTT.

This chain joins TRBV12-5 and TRBJ2-7, with 7 nucleotides matching TRBD1. The CDR3 runs 14 residues. J lost 6 bases, V lost 1 base, and 6 bases had no gene match. The germline V gene encodes CDR1 LGHNT and CDR2 FRNRAP. CDR3 in amino acids: CASGLGQGEGEQYF. CDR3 bases: TGTGCTAGTGGTTTGGGGCAGGGGGAAGGCGAGCAGTACTTC.

The rearrangement links TRBV5-5 to TRBJ2-3; maybe TRBD2 (5 bases). This CDR3 region has 14 residues. Germline CDR1 SGHKS, CDR2 YYEKEE (reference sequence). The V end lost 4 bases, the J end lost 2 bases, and 11 bases lay between the germline ends. The CDR3 here is CASSPQTNTDTQYF. The DNA of the CDR3 is TGTGCCAGCAGCCCCCAGACTAACACAGATACGCAGTATTTT.

The rearrangement joins TRBV24-1 to TRBJ1-5; 8 positions agree with TRBD1. The CDR3 has 15 residues. J gave up 9 bases and V 4 bases, and 10 bases lay outside the gene matches. Germline lookup yields CDR1 KGHDR and CDR2 SFDVKD. The CDR3 DNA sequence: TGTGCCACCAGTGACGCCGGGACAGGTGGGGGGCCCCAGCATTTT. Amino acid sequence: CATSDAGTGGGPQHF.

The chain has TRBV27 and TRBJ1-5, with 9 bases fitting TRBD1. Germline CDR1 reads MNHEY; CDR2 reads SMNVEV (reference sequence). V was clipped by 6 bases and J by 6 bases; unmatched bases: 9. The CDR3 is 15 residues long. The CDR3 here is CASSPDRGSGQPQHF. The CDR3 nucleotides are TGTGCCAGCAGCCCGGACAGGGGTTCTGGTCAGCCCCAGCATTTT.

The rearrangement joins TRBV23-1 to TRBJ1-4, with D perhaps TRBD1 (6 bases). TRBV23-1 is treated as an ORF (open reading frame) with a function not yet certain. The germline V and J ends were trimmed by 2 bases and 5 bases, with 15 bases remaining between them. The CDR3 is 16 amino acids. The CDR3, as DNA: TGCGCCAGCAGTCAAGGTTTCGACAGGACAAATGAAAAACTGTTTTTT. This sequence encodes CASSQGFDRTNEKLFF.

The chain combines TRBV5-8 with TRBJ2-5; 7 bases are a match to TRBD1. This CDR3 region has 16 residues. Germline V gene sequence: CDR1 SGHTS, CDR2 YDEGEE. Germline trimming cut 3 bases from V and 0 bases from J; bases unmatched to any gene: 8. CDR3 protein: CASSSGTESYQETQYF. For the CDR3, the DNA is TGTGCCAGCAGCTCTGGGACAGAGTCGTACCAAGAGACCCAGTACTTC.

This chain joins TRBV4-1 and TRBJ2-7; D may be TRBD2 (5 bases). The V and J ends lost 2 bases and 7 bases respectively, with 18 bases between them. Germline lookup yields CDR1 MGHRA and CDR2 YSYEKL. The CDR3 is 15 residues long. CDR3 nucleotides: TGCGCCAGCAGCCAATCGGAGCTAGCTTCGTCTGAGCAGTACTTC. It specifies CASSQSELASSEQYF.

V is TRBV27 and J is TRBJ2-7, with D possibly TRBD1 on 5 matching bases. The CDR3 is made up of 13 amino acids. Germline CDR1 and CDR2: MNHEY and SMNVEV (reference sequence). The V gene lost 6 bases and the J gene lost 0 bases, with 9 bases spanning the gap. CDR3 protein: CASRTQGSYEQYF. CDR3 DNA sequence: TGTGCCAGCAGAACCCAGGGCTCCTACGAGCAGTACTTC.

CDR3 DNA sequence: TGTGCCAGCAGTTCCCCGGGGGGGTACTATGGCTACACCTTC. Protein sequence: CASSSPGGYYGYTF. The rearrangement joins TRBV6-2 or TRBV6-3 to TRBJ1-2, with D perhaps TRBD1 (5 bases). V shed 4 bases and J shed 3 bases, with 12 bases lying between them. The CDR3 is 14 residues long. Germline CDR1 is MNHEY and CDR2 is SVGEGT.

The rearrangement links TRBV7-2 to TRBJ2-1, with 7 bases identical to TRBD2. Germline assignment: CDR1 SGHTA and CDR2 FQGNSA. This CDR3 is built from 14 residues. J gave up 5 bases and V 6 bases, and 7 bases lay outside the gene matches. CDR3 coding DNA: TGTGCCAGCAGACAGAGCGGGGCCAACAATGAGCAGTTCTTC. Translating it yields CASRQSGANNEQFF.

The chain couples TRBV24-1 to TRBJ2-5; 9 bases fit TRBD1. V lost 10 bases, J lost 5 bases, and 7 bases stayed unmatched. CDR1 is KGHDR, CDR2 SFDVKD, per germline. CDR3 length: 13 amino acids. CDR3 bases: TGTGCCACTCGGGACAGGGTCATTGAGACCCAGTACTTC. It is translated as CATRDRVIETQYF.

The V and J genes are TRBV24-1 and TRBJ1-1, with D possibly TRBD1 on 5 matching bases. Trimming pared 2 bases from V and 3 bases from J, leaving 12 bases between. Germline V gene data show CDR1 as KGHDR and CDR2 as SFDVKD. CDR3 length: 15 residues. CDR3 in DNA: TGTGCCACCAGTGATTCCCGGCGGGGCGACACTGAAGCTTTCTTT. It translates to CATSDSRRGDTEAFF.

The chain recombines TRBV30 with TRBJ2-7, with 10 bases identical to TRBD2. V shed 4 bases, J shed 2 bases, and the junction held 8 bases outside the gene matches. Germline CDR1 and CDR2: GTSNPN and SVGIG (reference sequence). There are 15 residues in the CDR3. The CDR3 loop reads CAWTALAGAAYEQYF. CDR3 in DNA: TGTGCCTGGACAGCCCTAGCGGGAGCGGCCTACGAGCAGTACTTC.

This clone was seen once. The V gene is TRBV3-1 (or the pseudogene TRBV3-2), the J gene TRBJ2-7, with TRBD2 identical over 14 bases. V lost 4 bases, J lost 5 bases, and 16 bases stayed unmatched. From germline, CDR1 is LGHDT and CDR2 YNNKEL (reference sequence). CDR3 length: 19 residues. CDR3 in amino acids: CASSPIGTSGSYLLDEQYF. In DNA form, the CDR3 reads TGTGCCAGCAGCCCGATCGGGACTAGCGGGAGTTACCTTCTGGACGAGCAGTACTTC.

The V call is TRBV5-4, the J call TRBJ2-1; D perhaps matches TRBD2 (6 bases). The CDR3 length is 15 residues. The ends were cut back, 0 bases at V and 3 bases at J, with 10 bases in the middle. The germline gives CDR1 SGHNT, CDR2 YYREEE (reference sequence). The CDR3 spells CASSLDSGIYNEQFF. In DNA form, the CDR3 reads TGTGCCAGCAGCTTGGATAGCGGAATCTACAATGAGCAGTTCTTC.

This sequence joins TRBV3-1 (or the pseudogene TRBV3-2) and TRBJ2-2, with a possible D match to TRBD1 (6 bases). Trimming pared 2 bases from V and 1 base from J, leaving 8 bases between. CDR1 LGHDT and CDR2 YNNKEL come from the germline V gene (reference sequence). The CDR3 covers 15 residues. The CDR3 loop reads CASSQQGLNTGELFF. The DNA for the CDR3 is TGTGCCAGCAGCCAACAGGGGTTGAACACCGGGGAGCTGTTTTTT.

The CDR3 region has the DNA TGTGCCAGCTCACCCGGTCAGGGGGCTAACTATGGCTACACCTTC. Its protein product is CASSPGQGANYGYTF. The rearrangement joins TRBV18 to TRBJ1-2, with 7 bases identical to TRBD1. This CDR3 spans 15 amino acids. Germline CDR1 KGHSH, CDR2 LQKENI. V shed 3 bases and J 0 bases; nucleotides not matched to a gene: 4.

CDR3 nucleotide sequence: TGTGCCAGCAGCTTGACTAGCGGGGGACTTAAGTCCTACGAGCAGTACTTC. Translation gives CASSLTSGGLKSYEQYF. The rearrangement uses TRBV5-8 and TRBJ2-7; 11 nucleotides agree with TRBD2. Trimming at V came to 1 base and at J to 1 base, leaving 7 bases not matched to a gene. Per germline, CDR1 SGHTS and CDR2 YDEGEE. CDR3 size: 17 residues.

The rearrangement joins TRBV6-5 to TRBJ1-5; D not resolved. Germline V gives CDR1 MNHEY, CDR2 SVGAGI. V lost 4 bases and J 6 bases, leaving 13 bases between the germline ends. This CDR3 comprises 14 residues. Here the CDR3 reads CASSSGGHGQPQHF. CDR3 nucleotides: TGTGCCAGCAGTTCAGGAGGGCACGGTCAGCCCCAGCATTTT.